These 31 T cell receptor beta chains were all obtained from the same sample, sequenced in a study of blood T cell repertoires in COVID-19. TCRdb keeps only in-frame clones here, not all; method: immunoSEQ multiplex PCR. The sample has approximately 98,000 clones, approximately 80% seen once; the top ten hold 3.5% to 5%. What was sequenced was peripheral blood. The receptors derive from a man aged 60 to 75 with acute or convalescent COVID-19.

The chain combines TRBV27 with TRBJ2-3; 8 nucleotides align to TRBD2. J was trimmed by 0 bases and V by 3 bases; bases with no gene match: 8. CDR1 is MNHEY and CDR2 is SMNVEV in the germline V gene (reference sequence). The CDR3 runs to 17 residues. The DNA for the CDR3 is TGTGCCAGCAGTTTTCTCTCTAGCGGGTCTAGCACAGATACGCAGTATTTT. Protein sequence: CASSFLSSGSSTDTQYF.

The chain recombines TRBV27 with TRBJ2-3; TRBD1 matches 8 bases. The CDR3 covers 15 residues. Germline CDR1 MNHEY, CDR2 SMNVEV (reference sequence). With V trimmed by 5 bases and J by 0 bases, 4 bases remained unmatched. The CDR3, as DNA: TGTGCCAGCAGTCTCCGGGACAGGAGCACAGATACGCAGTATTTT. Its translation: CASSLRDRSTDTQYF.

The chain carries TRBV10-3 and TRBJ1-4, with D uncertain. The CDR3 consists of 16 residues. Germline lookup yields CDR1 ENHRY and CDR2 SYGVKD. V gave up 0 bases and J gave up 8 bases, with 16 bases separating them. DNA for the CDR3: TGTGCCATCAGTGAGTCGAGAGGTCCCGAGAGCGAAAAACTGTTTTTT. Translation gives CAISESRGPESEKLFF.

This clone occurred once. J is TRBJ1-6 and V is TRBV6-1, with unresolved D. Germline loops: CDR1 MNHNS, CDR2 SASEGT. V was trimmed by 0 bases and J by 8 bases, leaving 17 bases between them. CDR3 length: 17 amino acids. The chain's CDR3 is CASSEARTGQEDSPLHF. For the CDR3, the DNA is TGTGCCAGCAGTGAAGCGCGTACGGGTCAGGAGGATTCACCCCTCCACTTT.

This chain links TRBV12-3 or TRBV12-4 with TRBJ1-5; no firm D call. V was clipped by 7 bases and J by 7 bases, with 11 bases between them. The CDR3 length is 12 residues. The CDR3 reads CASMTSGQPQHF. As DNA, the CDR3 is TGTGCCAGCATGACCTCGGGGCAGCCCCAGCATTTT.

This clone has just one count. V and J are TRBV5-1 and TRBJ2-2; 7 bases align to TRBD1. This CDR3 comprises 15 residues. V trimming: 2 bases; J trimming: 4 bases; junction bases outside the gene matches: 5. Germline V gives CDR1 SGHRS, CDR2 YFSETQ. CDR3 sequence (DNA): TGCGCCAGCAGCTTTGAACAGGGGAGCACCGGGGAGCTGTTTTTT. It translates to CASSFEQGSTGELFF.

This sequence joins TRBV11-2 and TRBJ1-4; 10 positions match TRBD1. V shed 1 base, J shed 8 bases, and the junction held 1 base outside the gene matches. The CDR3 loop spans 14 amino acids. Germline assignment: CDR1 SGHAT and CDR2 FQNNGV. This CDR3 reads CASSLGTGGEKLFF. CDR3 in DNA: TGTGCCAGCAGCTTAGGGACAGGGGGGGAAAAACTGTTTTTT.

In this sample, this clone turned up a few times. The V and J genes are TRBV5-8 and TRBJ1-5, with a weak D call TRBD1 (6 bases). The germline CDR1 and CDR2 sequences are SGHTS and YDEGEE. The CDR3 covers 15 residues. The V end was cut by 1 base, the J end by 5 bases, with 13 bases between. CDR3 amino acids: CASSLRGTTDQPQHF. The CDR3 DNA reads TGTGCCAGCAGCTTGAGGGGGACAACAGATCAGCCCCAGCATTTT.

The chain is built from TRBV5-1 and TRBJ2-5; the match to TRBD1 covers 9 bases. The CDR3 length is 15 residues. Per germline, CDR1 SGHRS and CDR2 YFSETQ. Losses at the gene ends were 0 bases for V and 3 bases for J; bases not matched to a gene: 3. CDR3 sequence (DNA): TGCGCCAGCAGCTTGGGGACAGGGGCGGAAGAGACCCAGTACTTC. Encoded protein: CASSLGTGAEETQYF.

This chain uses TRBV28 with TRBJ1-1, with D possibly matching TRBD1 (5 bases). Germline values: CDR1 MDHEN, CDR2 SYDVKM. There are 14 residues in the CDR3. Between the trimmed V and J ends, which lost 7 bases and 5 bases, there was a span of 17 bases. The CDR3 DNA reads TGTGCCAGCACCCCCTACGGGGGTAGGACTGAAGCTTTCTTT. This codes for CASTPYGGRTEAFF. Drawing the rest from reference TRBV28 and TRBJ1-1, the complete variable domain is DVKVTQSSRYLVKRTGEKVFLECVQDMDHENMFWYRQDPGLGLRLIYFSYDVKMKEKGDIPEGYSVSREKKERFSLILESASTNQTSMYLCASTPYGGRTEAFFGQGTRLTVV.

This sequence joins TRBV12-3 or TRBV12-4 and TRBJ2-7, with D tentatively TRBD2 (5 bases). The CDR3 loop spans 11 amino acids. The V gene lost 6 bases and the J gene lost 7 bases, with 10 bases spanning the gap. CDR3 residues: CASRRGGEQYF. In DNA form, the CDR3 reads TGTGCCAGCAGACGCGGAGGTGAGCAGTACTTC.

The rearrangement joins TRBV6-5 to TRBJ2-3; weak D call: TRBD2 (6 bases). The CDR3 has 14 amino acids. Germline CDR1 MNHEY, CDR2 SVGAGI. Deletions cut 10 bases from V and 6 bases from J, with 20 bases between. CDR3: CAIQGGHSGDTQYF. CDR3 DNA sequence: TGTGCCATCCAGGGAGGTCATAGTGGGGATACGCAGTATTTT.

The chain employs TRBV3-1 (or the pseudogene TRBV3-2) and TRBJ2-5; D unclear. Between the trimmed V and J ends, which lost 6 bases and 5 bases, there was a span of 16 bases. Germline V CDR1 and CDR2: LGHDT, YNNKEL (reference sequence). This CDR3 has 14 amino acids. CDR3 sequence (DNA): TGTGCCAGCAGATGGGTGGGCGTCGAGGAGACCCAGTACTTC. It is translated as CASRWVGVEETQYF.

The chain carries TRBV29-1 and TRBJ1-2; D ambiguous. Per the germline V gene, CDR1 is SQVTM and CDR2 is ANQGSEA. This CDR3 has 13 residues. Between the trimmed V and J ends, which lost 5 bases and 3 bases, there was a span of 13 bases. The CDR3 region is CSVTRQRDYGYTF. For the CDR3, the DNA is TGCAGCGTTACCCGGCAGCGAGACTATGGCTACACCTTC.

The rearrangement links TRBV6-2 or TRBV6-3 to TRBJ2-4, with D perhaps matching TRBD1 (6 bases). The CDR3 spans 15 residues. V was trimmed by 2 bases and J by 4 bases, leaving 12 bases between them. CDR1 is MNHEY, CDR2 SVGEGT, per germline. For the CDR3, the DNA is TGTGCCAGCAGTTACAGGGGGACACTTAAAAACATTCAGTACTTC. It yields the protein CASSYRGTLKNIQYF.

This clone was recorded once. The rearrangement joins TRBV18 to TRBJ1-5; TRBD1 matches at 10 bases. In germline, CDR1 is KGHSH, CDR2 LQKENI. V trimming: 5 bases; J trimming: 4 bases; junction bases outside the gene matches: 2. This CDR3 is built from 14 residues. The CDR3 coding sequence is TGTGCCAGCTCAGGGACAGGGGAAAATCAGCCCCAGCATTTT. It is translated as CASSGTGENQPQHF. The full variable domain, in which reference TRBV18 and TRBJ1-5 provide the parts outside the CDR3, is NAGVMQNPRHLVRRRGQEARLRCSPMKGHSHVYWYRQLPEEGLKFMVYLQKENIIDESGMPKERFSAEFPKEGPSILRIQQVVRGDSAAYFCASSGTGENQPQHFGDGTRLSIL.

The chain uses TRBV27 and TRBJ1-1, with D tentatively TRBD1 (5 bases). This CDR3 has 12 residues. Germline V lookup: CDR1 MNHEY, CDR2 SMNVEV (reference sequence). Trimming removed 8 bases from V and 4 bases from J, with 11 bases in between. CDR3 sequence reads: CASSPGGTEAFF. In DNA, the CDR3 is TGTGCCAGCTCCCCGGGGGGCACTGAAGCTTTCTTT.

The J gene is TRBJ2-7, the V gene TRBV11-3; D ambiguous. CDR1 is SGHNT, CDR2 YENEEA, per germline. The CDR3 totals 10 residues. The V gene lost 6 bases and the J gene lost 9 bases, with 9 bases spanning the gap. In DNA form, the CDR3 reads TGTGCCAGCAGGTGCGTGAGGCAGTACGTC. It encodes CASRCVRQYV.

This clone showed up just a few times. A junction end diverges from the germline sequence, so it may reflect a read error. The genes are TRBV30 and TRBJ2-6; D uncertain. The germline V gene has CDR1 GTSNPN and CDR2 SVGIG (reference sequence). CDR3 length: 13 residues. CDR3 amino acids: CALDDSRANVLTF. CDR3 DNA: TGTGCCCTAGACGACTCTCGGGCCAACGTCCTGACTTTC. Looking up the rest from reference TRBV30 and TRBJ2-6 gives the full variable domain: SQTIHQWPATLVQPVGSPLSLECTVEGTSNPNLYWYRQAAGRGLQLLFYSVGIGQISSEVPQNLSASRPQDRQFILSSKKLLLSDSGFYLCALDDSRANVLTFGAGSRLTVL.

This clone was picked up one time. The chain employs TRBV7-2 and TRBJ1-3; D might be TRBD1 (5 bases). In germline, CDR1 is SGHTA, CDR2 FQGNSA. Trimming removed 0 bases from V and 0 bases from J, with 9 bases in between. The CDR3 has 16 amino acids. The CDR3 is CASSLAQGYSGNTIYF. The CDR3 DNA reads TGTGCCAGCAGCTTAGCCCAGGGATACTCTGGAAACACCATATATTTT.

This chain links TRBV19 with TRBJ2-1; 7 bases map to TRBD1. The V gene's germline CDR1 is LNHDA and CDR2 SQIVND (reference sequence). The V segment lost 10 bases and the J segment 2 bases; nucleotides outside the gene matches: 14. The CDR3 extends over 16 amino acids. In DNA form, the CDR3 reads TGTGCCACCCGACAACGTACCGGGACAGCCTACAATGAGCAGTTCTTC. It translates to CATRQRTGTAYNEQFF.

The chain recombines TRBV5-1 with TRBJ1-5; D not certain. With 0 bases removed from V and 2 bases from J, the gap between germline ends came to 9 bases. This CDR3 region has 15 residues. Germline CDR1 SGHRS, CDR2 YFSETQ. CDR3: CASSLAGYGNQPQHF. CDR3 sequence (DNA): TGCGCCAGCAGCTTGGCAGGATACGGCAATCAGCCCCAGCATTTT.

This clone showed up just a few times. DNA for the CDR3: TGTGCCAGCAGGCTCCGAGCTAACTATGGCTACACCTTC. It codes for CASRLRANYGYTF. This rearrangement joins TRBV19 to TRBJ1-2; the D is unclear. The V and J ends lost 9 bases and 0 bases respectively, with 11 bases between them. There are 13 residues in the CDR3. Germline V lookup: CDR1 LNHDA, CDR2 SQIVND (reference sequence).

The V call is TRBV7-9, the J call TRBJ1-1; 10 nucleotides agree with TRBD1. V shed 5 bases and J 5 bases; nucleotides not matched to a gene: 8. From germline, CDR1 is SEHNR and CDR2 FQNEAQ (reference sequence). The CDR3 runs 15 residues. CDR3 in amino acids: CASSRDRGARTEAFF. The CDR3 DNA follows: TGTGCCAGCAGCAGGGACAGGGGCGCGAGGACTGAAGCTTTCTTT.

The CDR3, as DNA: TGCGCCAGCAGTCAATCGCGGACTAGCGGGAGCTCCTACGAGCAGTACGTC. Encoded protein: CASSQSRTSGSSYEQYV. This chain joins TRBV23-1 and TRBJ2-7; TRBD2 matches at 13 bases. TRBV23-1 is classed as an ORF, of uncertain function. CDR3 length: 17 residues. The junction had 2 bases not matched to a gene; V was cut back by 0 bases and J by 0 bases.

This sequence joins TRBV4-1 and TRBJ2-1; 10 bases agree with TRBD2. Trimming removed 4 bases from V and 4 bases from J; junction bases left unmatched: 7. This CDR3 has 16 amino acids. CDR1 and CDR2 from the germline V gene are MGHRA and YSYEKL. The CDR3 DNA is TGCGCCAGCAGCCGAGGAACTAGCGGGGTATACAATGAGCAGTTCTTC. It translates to CASSRGTSGVYNEQFF.

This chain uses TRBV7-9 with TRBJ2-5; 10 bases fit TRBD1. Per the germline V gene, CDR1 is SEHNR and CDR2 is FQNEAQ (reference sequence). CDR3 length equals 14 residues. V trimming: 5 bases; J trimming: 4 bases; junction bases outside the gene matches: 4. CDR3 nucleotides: TGTGCCAGCAGCCGACAGGGGGCGAGAGAGACCCAGTACTTC. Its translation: CASSRQGARETQYF.

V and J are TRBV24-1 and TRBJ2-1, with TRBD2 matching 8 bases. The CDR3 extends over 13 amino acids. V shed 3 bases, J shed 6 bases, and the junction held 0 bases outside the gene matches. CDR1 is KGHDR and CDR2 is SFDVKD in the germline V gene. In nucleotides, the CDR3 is TGTGCCACCAGTGATGGACTAGCCAATGAGCAGTTCTTC. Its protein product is CATSDGLANEQFF.

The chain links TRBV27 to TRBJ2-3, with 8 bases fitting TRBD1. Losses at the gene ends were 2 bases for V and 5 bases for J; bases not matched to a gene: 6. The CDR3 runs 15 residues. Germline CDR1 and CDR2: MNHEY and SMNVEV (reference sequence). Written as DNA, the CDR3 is TGTGCCAGCAGTTTAGACAGGGGCGAGGGAGATACGCAGTATTTT. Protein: CASSLDRGEGDTQYF.

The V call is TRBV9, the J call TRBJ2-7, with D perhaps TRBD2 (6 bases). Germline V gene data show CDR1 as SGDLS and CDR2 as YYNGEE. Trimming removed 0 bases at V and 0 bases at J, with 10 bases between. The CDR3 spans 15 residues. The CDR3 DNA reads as TGTGCCAGCAGCGTAGAATGGACTACCTCCTACGAGCAGTACTTC. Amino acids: CASSVEWTTSYEQYF.

The CDR3: CASRDPRRVSGANVLTF. CDR3 coding DNA: TGTGCCAGCAGAGATCCACGACGGGTCTCTGGGGCCAACGTCCTGACTTTC. The rearrangement joins TRBV11-2 to TRBJ2-6; D is uncertain. Germline V lookup: CDR1 SGHAT, CDR2 FQNNGV. This CDR3 comprises 17 residues. Trimming removed 6 bases at V and 0 bases at J, with 15 bases between.